One sample yielded the 19 T cell receptor beta chains listed below, sequenced in a study of blood T cell repertoires in COVID-19. Sequencing used immunoSEQ multiplex PCR; TCRdb keeps in-frame clones, though not all of them. The table shows hundreds of thousands of clones, with 70% to 90% occurring only once. The sample consisted of PBMCs or T cells enriched from blood (not recorded which). These receptors originate from a man aged 45-60 years who had been exposed to COVID-19.

The V and J genes are TRBV10-2 and TRBJ1-2, with 7 bases that match TRBD1. Germline CDR1 is WSHSY and CDR2 is SAAADI. The V segment lost 5 bases and the J segment 8 bases; nucleotides outside the gene matches: 8. CDR3 size: 13 residues. The CDR3 sequence is CASSYGTARGYTF. As DNA, the CDR3 is TGCGCCAGCAGTTACGGGACAGCTCGCGGCTACACCTTC.

This chain joins TRBV11-3 and TRBJ1-1; D not certain. The CDR3 runs 12 residues. The germline V and J ends were trimmed by 8 bases and 11 bases, with 18 bases remaining between them. Germline CDR1 and CDR2: SGHNT and YENEEA. This CDR3 is CASSLTGFRAFF. The CDR3 DNA sequence: TGTGCCAGCTCTCTTACCGGGTTTAGGGCTTTCTTT. Full variable domain (remainder filled in from reference TRBV11-3 and TRBJ1-1): EAGVVQSPRYKIIEKKQPVAFWCNPISGHNTLYWYLQNLGQGPELLIRYENEEAVDDSQLPKDRFSAERLKGVDSTLKIQPAELGDSAVYLCASSLTGFRAFFGQGTRLTVV.

This chain uses TRBV19 with TRBJ1-5; D is perhaps TRBD1 (6 bases). Germline V gives CDR1 LNHDA, CDR2 SQIVND (reference sequence). V was shortened by 4 bases and J by 3 bases, with 13 bases between the two germline ends. CDR3 size: 15 residues. The CDR3 DNA is TGTGCCAGTAGTACCAAGACGGGACACAATCAGCCCCAGCATTTT. This gives the protein CASSTKTGHNQPQHF.

The rearrangement uses TRBV12-3 or TRBV12-4 and TRBJ1-2; no clear D. This CDR3 is 13 amino acids long. Trimming stripped 8 bases from V and 8 bases from J, with 18 bases between. The CDR3 here is CASSQTSGEGYTF. For the CDR3, the DNA is TGTGCCAGCTCCCAGACGAGTGGGGAGGGCTACACCTTC.

V and J are TRBV13 and TRBJ1-1, with D perhaps matching TRBD1 (6 bases). Looked up from germline, CDR1 is PRHDT and CDR2 is FYEKMQ (reference sequence). This CDR3 has 13 residues. V lost 5 bases to trimming and J lost 8 bases, with 15 bases between them. The CDR3 region is CASSAQGPPEAFF. For the CDR3, the DNA is TGTGCCAGCAGCGCACAGGGTCCGCCCGAAGCTTTCTTT.

The chain couples TRBV7-2 to TRBJ2-3; TRBD2 matches 7 bases. Germline-derived CDR1 and CDR2 are SGHTA and FQGNSA. Trimming took 5 bases from V and 6 from J; bases not matched to a gene: 11. The length of the CDR3 is 15 residues. CDR3 nucleotides: TGTGCCAGCAGCAAATCAGCGGGGAGCGTGGATACGCAGTATTTT. Its protein is CASSKSAGSVDTQYF.

This clone came up once. The chain employs TRBV6-5 and TRBJ2-7; D unclear. The CDR3 extends over 13 amino acids. Germline CDR1 reads MNHEY; CDR2 reads SVGAGI. V was trimmed by 0 bases and J by 5 bases, leaving 8 bases between them. DNA for the CDR3: TGTGCCAGCAGTTACTCGTCCGCAGACGAGCAGTACTTC. This gives the protein CASSYSSADEQYF.

V and J are TRBV5-1 and TRBJ1-3; D uncertain. Germline V gene data show CDR1 as SGHRS and CDR2 as YFSETQ. V was clipped by 0 bases and J by 0 bases, with 10 bases between them. The CDR3 has 16 residues. CDR3 amino acids: CASSLGSPLSGNTIYF. The CDR3, as DNA: TGCGCCAGCAGCTTGGGAAGCCCGCTCTCTGGAAACACCATATATTTT.

This chain connects TRBV18 to TRBJ1-5; D not resolved. Germline CDR1 KGHSH, CDR2 LQKENI. The CDR3 runs to 13 residues. Between the trimmed V and J ends, which lost 6 bases and 5 bases, there was a span of 11 bases. The CDR3 loop is CASSPRSDQPQHF. The DNA for the CDR3 is TGTGCCAGCTCCCCCAGATCAGATCAGCCCCAGCATTTT. Full variable domain (outside the CDR3, taken from reference TRBV18 and TRBJ1-5): NAGVMQNPRHLVRRRGQEARLRCSPMKGHSHVYWYRQLPEEGLKFMVYLQKENIIDESGMPKERFSAEFPKEGPSILRIQQVVRGDSAAYFCASSPRSDQPQHFGDGTRLSIL.

The chain has TRBV24-1 and TRBJ1-2; possibly TRBD1 for D (6 bases). V gave up 5 bases and J gave up 4 bases, with 13 bases separating them. The CDR3 extends over 14 amino acids. Germline-derived CDR1 and CDR2 are KGHDR and SFDVKD. CDR3: CATSAGGGSYGYTF. The CDR3 DNA reads as TGTGCCACCAGTGCTGGGGGCGGGTCCTATGGCTACACCTTC.

The chain is built from TRBV2 and TRBJ1-1, with TRBD1 as a possible D gene (5 bases). From germline, CDR1 is SNHLY and CDR2 FYNNEI. This CDR3 is built from 14 residues. V dropped 9 bases and J dropped 4 bases, with 18 bases sitting between them. The CDR3 DNA sequence: TGTGCCAGTAACTTTTGGGGGGGGACCACTGAAGCTTTCTTT. This translates into CASNFWGGTTEAFF.

The chain uses TRBV18 and TRBJ1-4; 9 nucleotides match TRBD1. The CDR3 contains 14 residues. CDR1 and CDR2 from the germline V gene are KGHSH and LQKENI. Trimming took 3 bases from V and 7 from J; bases not matched to a gene: 3. CDR3 sequence: CASSPGTGTEKLFF. The CDR3 coding sequence is TGTGCCAGCTCACCCGGGACAGGGACTGAAAAACTGTTTTTT.

The V gene is TRBV28, the J gene TRBJ1-6; 8 nucleotides match TRBD1. The CDR3 covers 14 residues. V was pared by 4 bases and J by 7 bases, with 3 bases of the junction left unmatched. The germline V gene has CDR1 MDHEN and CDR2 SYDVKM. CDR3 residues: CASSSTGVNSPLHF. CDR3 nucleotides: TGTGCCAGCAGTTCGACAGGGGTAAATTCACCCCTCCACTTT.

The chain combines TRBV20-1 with TRBJ1-5; tentative D call: TRBD1 (6 bases). The CDR3 runs 15 residues. V was cut by 3 bases and J by 2 bases, with 14 bases left in between. Looked up from germline, CDR1 is DFQATT and CDR2 is SNEGSKA (reference sequence). The CDR3 nucleotides read TGCAGTGCTAGTTATTGGACAGCCGGCAATCAGCCCCAGCATTTT. Protein product: CSASYWTAGNQPQHF.

This rearrangement joins TRBV24-1 to TRBJ2-5; possibly TRBD1 for D (6 bases). Germline V gene lookup returns CDR1 KGHDR and CDR2 SFDVKD. V was pared by 3 bases and J by 4 bases, with 11 bases between. The CDR3 runs 14 residues. Here the CDR3 DNA reads TGTGCCACCAGTGATCCAGGGGCCGGAGAGACCCAGTACTTC. Translating it yields CATSDPGAGETQYF.

The chain links TRBV4-1 to TRBJ1-5; no reliable D call. This CDR3 has 16 amino acids. The germline gives CDR1 MGHRA, CDR2 YSYEKL. Trimming cost V 4 bases and J 1 base, with 14 bases left between them. CDR3 region: CASSRTARWSNQPQHF. CDR3 nucleotide sequence: TGCGCCAGCAGCCGCACCGCGAGATGGAGCAATCAGCCCCAGCATTTT.

The rearrangement joins TRBV30 to TRBJ1-4; 9 nucleotides match TRBD1. Germline V gives CDR1 GTSNPN, CDR2 SVGIG (reference sequence). The CDR3 length is 14 residues. J gave up 8 bases and V 2 bases, and 6 bases lay outside the gene matches. CDR3 protein: CAWSLGTGLEKLFF. DNA for the CDR3: TGTGCCTGGAGTTTAGGGACAGGGTTAGAAAAACTGTTTTTT.

The chain links TRBV4-1 to TRBJ1-3; maybe TRBD1 (5 bases). Germline V gene sequence: CDR1 MGHRA, CDR2 YSYEKL. The ends were cut back, 4 bases at V and 1 base at J, with 14 bases in the middle. The CDR3 sequence is 16 residues long. CDR3 residues: CASSRLGGGSGNTIYF. The CDR3, as DNA: TGCGCCAGCAGCCGCCTGGGGGGGGGATCTGGAAACACCATATATTTT.

V usage is TRBV28 and J usage is TRBJ1-5; TRBD1 is a possible D gene (5 bases). CDR3 length equals 15 residues. Germline V gene sequence: CDR1 MDHEN, CDR2 SYDVKM. V was trimmed by 5 bases and J by 10 bases, leaving 21 bases between them. This CDR3 is CASSPYQTVWEPQHF. CDR3 bases: TGTGCCAGCAGTCCCTATCAGACAGTTTGGGAACCCCAGCATTTT. The whole variable domain, remainder taken from reference TRBV28 and TRBJ1-5, is DVKVTQSSRYLVKRTGEKVFLECVQDMDHENMFWYRQDPGLGLRLIYFSYDVKMKEKGDIPEGYSVSREKKERFSLILESASTNQTSMYLCASSPYQTVWEPQHFGDGTRLSIL.